This T cell receptor (beta chain) was obtained from a study of blood T cells in healthy people across ages. Study findings and constraints: PBMCs left unsorted prevented a conclusive naive versus antigen-experienced comparison. A strong correlation between TCR beta diversity and naive T cell percentage was seen.

The ends were cut back, 8 bases at V and 4 bases at J, with 10 bases in the middle. This CDR3 spans 11 amino acids. The germline gives CDR1 DFQATT, CDR2 SNEGSKA (reference sequence). Collection of ten milliliters of peripheral blood was performed for each donor. Per sample, at least 5.5 micrograms of total RNA were extracted. Points on this clonotype: Its target is unknown.

Sample-barcoded 5' priming and a J-beta primer mix drove a second PCR of roughly 6 to 12 cycles. TCRdb called the 5' RACE reads again in MiXCR, with one record for every CDR3 protein. In the table there are fewer than 800,000 distinct CDR3 sequences, roughly 21% of which are singletons. This TCR was recovered from an older man in good health. Sequenced sample: blood. The chain carries TRBV20-1 and TRBJ2-3, with D perhaps TRBD2 (6 bases). The CDR3 spells CSSGGPDTQYF. DNA of the CDR3: TGCAGTTCCGGAGGGCCAGATACGCAGTATTTT.